This entry is about one TCR beta chain. The antigen is not known. The data were obtained in a study of T cell repertoires in cytomegalovirus infection. TCRdb redid the calling of the reads with MiXCR, one entry per CDR3 protein. Found here are around 180,000 distinct CDR3 sequences, 28% of them singletons; the top ten hold approximately 30%. Study-level points and caveats: Ex vivo, HLA-C-restricted CMV-specific TCR beta clonotypes prevailed over the rest of the response.

The sequenced material came from PBMCs. This sequence was found in a human donor in good health (CMV status not recorded). Some clones in this sample may be carry-over from other donors' samples.

CDR3 amino acids: CASSLAEATDTQYF. The CDR3 DNA follows: TGTGCCAGCAGCTTAGCGGAAGCCACAGATACGCAGTATTTT. The rearrangement links TRBV7-2 to TRBJ2-3; D gene uncertain. This CDR3 is built from 14 residues. Germline lookup yields CDR1 SGHTA and CDR2 FQGNSA. The V end was cut by 0 bases, the J end by 2 bases, with 6 bases between.